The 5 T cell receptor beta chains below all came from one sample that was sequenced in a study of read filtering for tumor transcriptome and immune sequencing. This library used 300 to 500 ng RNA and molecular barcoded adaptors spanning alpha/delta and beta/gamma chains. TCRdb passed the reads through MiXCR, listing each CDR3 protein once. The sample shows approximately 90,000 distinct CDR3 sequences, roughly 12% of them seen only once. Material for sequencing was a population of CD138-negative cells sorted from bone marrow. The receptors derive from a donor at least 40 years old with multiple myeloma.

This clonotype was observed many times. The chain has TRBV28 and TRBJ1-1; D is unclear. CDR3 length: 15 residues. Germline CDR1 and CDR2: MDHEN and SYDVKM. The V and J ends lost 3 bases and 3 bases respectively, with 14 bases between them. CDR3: CASSLYTNGDTEAFF. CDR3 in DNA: TGTGCCAGCAGTTTGTACACCAATGGGGACACTGAAGCTTTCTTT.

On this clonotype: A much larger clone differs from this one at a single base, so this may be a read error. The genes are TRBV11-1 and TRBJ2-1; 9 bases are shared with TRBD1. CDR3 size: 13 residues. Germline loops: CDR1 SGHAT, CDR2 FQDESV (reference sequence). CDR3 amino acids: CASSSDRGNGQFF. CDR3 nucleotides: TGTGCCAGCAGCTCGGACAGGGGCAATGGGCAGTTCTTC.

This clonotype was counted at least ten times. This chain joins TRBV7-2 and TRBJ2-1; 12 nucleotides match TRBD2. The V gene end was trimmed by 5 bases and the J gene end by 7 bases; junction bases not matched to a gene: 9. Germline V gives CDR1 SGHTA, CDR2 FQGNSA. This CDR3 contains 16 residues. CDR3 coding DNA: TGTGCCAGCAGCCCCTTGACTAGCGGGAGTTGGAATGAGCAGTTCTTC. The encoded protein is CASSPLTSGSWNEQFF.

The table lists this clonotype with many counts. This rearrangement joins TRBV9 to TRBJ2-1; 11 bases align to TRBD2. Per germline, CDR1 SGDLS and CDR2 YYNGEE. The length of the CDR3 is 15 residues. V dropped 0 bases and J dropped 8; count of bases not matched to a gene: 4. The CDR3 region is CASSVGSGRADEQFF. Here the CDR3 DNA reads TGTGCCAGCAGCGTAGGTAGCGGGAGGGCCGATGAGCAGTTCTTC.

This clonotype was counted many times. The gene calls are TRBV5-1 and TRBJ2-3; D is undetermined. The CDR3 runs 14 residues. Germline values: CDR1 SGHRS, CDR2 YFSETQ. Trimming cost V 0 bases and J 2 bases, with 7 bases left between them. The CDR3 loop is CASSLVTNTDTQYF. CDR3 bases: TGCGCCAGCAGCTTGGTGACAAACACAGATACGCAGTATTTT.